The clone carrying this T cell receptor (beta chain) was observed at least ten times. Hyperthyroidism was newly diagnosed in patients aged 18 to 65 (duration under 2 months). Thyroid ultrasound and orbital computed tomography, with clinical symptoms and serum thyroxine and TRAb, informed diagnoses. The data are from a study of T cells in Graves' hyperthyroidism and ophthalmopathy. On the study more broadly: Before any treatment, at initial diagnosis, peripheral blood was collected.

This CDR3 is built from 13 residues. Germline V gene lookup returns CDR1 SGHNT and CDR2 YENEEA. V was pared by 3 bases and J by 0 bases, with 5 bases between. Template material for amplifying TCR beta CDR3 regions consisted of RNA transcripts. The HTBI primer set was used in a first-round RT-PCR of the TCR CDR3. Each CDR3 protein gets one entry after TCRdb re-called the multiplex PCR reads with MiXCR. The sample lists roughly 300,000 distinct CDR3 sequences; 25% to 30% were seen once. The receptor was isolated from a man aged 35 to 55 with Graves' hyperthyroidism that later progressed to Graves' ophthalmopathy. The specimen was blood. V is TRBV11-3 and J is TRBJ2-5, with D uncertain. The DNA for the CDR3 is TGTGCCAGCAGCTTGACACACCAAGAGACCCAGTACTTC. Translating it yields CASSLTHQETQYF. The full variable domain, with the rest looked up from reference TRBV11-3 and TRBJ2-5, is EAGVVQSPRYKIIEKKQPVAFWCNPISGHNTLYWYLQNLGQGPELLIRYENEEAVDDSQLPKDRFSAERLKGVDSTLKIQPAELGDSAVYLCASSLTHQETQYFGPGTRLLVL.